The clone carrying this T cell receptor (beta chain) was detected ten times or more. The antigen is undetermined. The trim removed 0 bases at V and 9 bases at J, leaving 16 bases unmatched. CDR1 is SNHLY and CDR2 is FYNNEI in the germline V gene. CDR3 length: 19 residues. CDR3-region Arm-PCR and iRepertoire HTBI primers produced the TCR beta libraries. In TCRdb, the multiplex PCR reads were re-called with MiXCR into one record per CDR3 protein. The sample lists approximately 440,000 distinct CDR3 sequences, around 22% occurring once. The sample belongs to a study of regulatory T cells in long-lasting Graves disease. Study-wide results and caveats: Thyroid tissue was not studied; only peripheral blood was. Patients with persistent disease shared over 2,500 public clonotypes, outpacing the approximately 920 shared by new patients.

Documented time point: persistent/refractory GD, antithyroid drugs over 5 years with positive TRAb. Construction of the TCR library relied on RNA isolated from PBMCs. Graves' disease diagnosis was established per American Thyroid Association guidelines. Each patient gave around 8.1 milliliters of EDTA-anticoagulated peripheral blood. J is TRBJ2-1 and V is TRBV2, with 11 bases that match TRBD2. This TCR derives from a female donor with Graves disease. The input for sequencing was peripheral blood mononuclear cells (PBMCs), taken when the disease was refractory, from a patient treated with antithyroid drugs. CDR3 sequence: CASSEALPGSGRVTGEQFF. As DNA, the CDR3 is TGTGCCAGCAGTGAAGCGCTTCCGGGTAGCGGGAGGGTAACGGGTGAGCAGTTCTTC.